The 10 T cell receptor beta chains given below trace back to one sample, sequenced in a study of blood T cell repertoires in COVID-19. Repertoires were generated with immunoSEQ multiplex PCR, while TCRdb's copy carries only in-frame clones and drops some. The sample holds about 140,000 clones; approximately 85% are singletons and the top ten take less than 3%. What was sequenced was peripheral blood. The receptors originated from a man aged 50 to 60 with acute or convalescent COVID-19.

The genes are TRBV7-8 and TRBJ1-1; D is uncertain. V was pared by 3 bases and J by 0 bases, with 11 bases between. This CDR3 comprises 15 residues. Germline CDR1 reads SGHVS; CDR2 reads FQNEAQ. The DNA for the CDR3 is TGTGCCAGCAGCTTCGCAGGCCCGATGAACACTGAAGCTTTCTTT. Translation gives CASSFAGPMNTEAFF.

Note on this clone: Distinct nucleotide sequences in the sample also encode this CDR3. This chain joins TRBV6-1 and TRBJ2-1; TRBD2 aligns across 9 bases. This CDR3 contains 15 residues. Germline values: CDR1 MNHNS, CDR2 SASEGT. V dropped 3 bases and J dropped 4; count of bases not matched to a gene: 4. The DNA of the CDR3 is TGTGCCAGCAGTGATCGGCGGGGGGGTTACAATGAGCAGTTCTTC. This codes for CASSDRRGGYNEQFF.

The chain recombines TRBV5-6 with TRBJ1-6, with 8 bases lining up with TRBD1. With 2 bases clipped from V and 0 bases from J, the junction kept 10 bases outside the gene matches. Germline loops: CDR1 SGHDT, CDR2 YYEEEE. CDR3 length equals 19 residues. The CDR3 spells CASSFGRRGLSSYNSPLHF. CDR3 sequence (DNA): TGTGCCAGCAGCTTCGGTCGCAGGGGGCTAAGCTCCTATAATTCACCCCTCCACTTT.

V and J are TRBV4-1 and TRBJ1-3; TRBD1 might be the D (6 bases). V was trimmed by 3 bases and J by 4 bases, leaving 10 bases between them. Germline V gene data show CDR1 as MGHRA and CDR2 as YSYEKL. The CDR3 covers 14 residues. This CDR3 reads CASSHPTGGNTIYF. DNA for the CDR3: TGCGCCAGCAGCCATCCGACAGGAGGAAACACCATATATTTT.

The chain links TRBV19 to TRBJ2-2, with TRBD1 matching over 9 bases. The CDR3 totals 17 residues. The V gene's germline CDR1 is LNHDA and CDR2 SQIVND (reference sequence). V dropped 0 bases and J dropped 5; count of bases not matched to a gene: 7. This chain's CDR3 is CASSIDSNRGRTGELFF. In DNA, the CDR3 is TGTGCCAGTAGTATAGATTCGAACAGGGGGCGGACCGGGGAGCTGTTTTTT.

The chain recombines TRBV5-4 with TRBJ2-1, with TRBD2 identical over 9 bases. This CDR3 is 15 amino acids long. Trimming at V came to 2 bases and at J to 2 bases, leaving 2 bases not matched to a gene. CDR1 and CDR2 (germline): SGHNT, YYREEE (reference sequence). The CDR3 reads CASSFSGSTYNEQFF. CDR3 in DNA: TGTGCCAGCAGCTTTAGCGGGAGTACCTACAATGAGCAGTTCTTC.

The genes are TRBV18 and TRBJ2-7; D is perhaps TRBD2 (5 bases). CDR3 length: 13 residues. V shed 5 bases and J shed 0 bases, with 8 bases lying between them. The germline gives CDR1 KGHSH, CDR2 LQKENI. The CDR3 DNA is TGTGCCAGCTCATATACTAGCTCCTACGAGCAGTACTTC. Its translation: CASSYTSSYEQYF.

The chain links TRBV6-4 to TRBJ2-7, with 7 bases identical to TRBD2. V shed 4 bases, J shed 5 bases, and the junction held 5 bases outside the gene matches. Per the germline V gene, CDR1 is MRHNA and CDR2 is SNTAGT. CDR3 length: 13 residues. The DNA for the CDR3 is TGTGCCAGCAGTGTGAGGGAGGGCCACGAGCAGTACTTC. Residues: CASSVREGHEQYF.

The chain is built from TRBV4-1 and TRBJ1-1, with D perhaps TRBD1 (6 bases). V was pared by 0 bases and J by 3 bases, with 26 bases between. This CDR3 region has 20 residues. CDR1 is MGHRA, CDR2 YSYEKL, per germline. The CDR3 loop is CASSQDYWRGALPQDTEAFF. CDR3 DNA sequence: TGCGCCAGCAGCCAAGATTATTGGCGGGGGGCTCTTCCCCAGGACACTGAAGCTTTCTTT.

The chain couples TRBV6-5 to TRBJ2-1, with 10 bases identical to TRBD2. The V gene's germline CDR1 is MNHEY and CDR2 SVGAGI. The CDR3 has 15 amino acids. Trimming at V came to 5 bases and at J to 4 bases, leaving 5 bases not matched to a gene. CDR3 coding DNA: TGTGCCAGCAGTAGGGGGACTAGCGAGTACAATGAGCAGTTCTTC. Translating it yields CASSRGTSEYNEQFF.